This TCR beta chain was retrieved from a study of glioma-infiltrating T cells after dendritic cell vaccination. In the study overall: Autologous tumor lysate was loaded overnight onto monocyte-derived dendritic cells grown approximately 7 days with IL-4 and GM-CSF. The study's findings and limits: Longer survival after dendritic cell vaccination followed higher pretreatment TIL content.

This clone was seen a handful of times. Its antigen is not identified. The time point: after dendritic cell vaccination, including at tumor progression/relapse. Selection required adequate fresh-frozen tumor tissue plus more than two years' survival data. Input was approximately 1.8 ug genomic DNA, or all available if less. Repertoires were generated with immunoSEQ multiplex PCR, while TCRdb's copy carries only in-frame clones and drops some. The table includes roughly 62,000 clones, roughly 80% detected once. The V and J ends lost 1 base and 4 bases, in that order; junction bases with no gene match: 8. Germline V gene lookup returns CDR1 SGHTA and CDR2 FQGNSA. The CDR3 extends over 17 amino acids.

The V and J genes are TRBV7-2 and TRBJ1-5; TRBD1 matches at 9 bases. The TCR comes from a human donor with glioblastoma. Sequencing used blood, obtained after dendritic cell vaccination. CDR3 sequence (DNA): TGTGCCAGCAGCTTAGACCCGGGACAGGGAGAAAATCAGCCCCAGCATTTT. Its translation is CASSLDPGQGENQPQHF.